This T cell receptor beta chain was documented in a study of CD8 T cells in ankylosing spondylitis. Library preparation for TCR beta used quantitative 5'-RACE with molecular barcodes. TCRdb used MiXCR to reprocess the 5' RACE reads, holding one entry per CDR3 protein. The data show 240,000 or so distinct CDR3 sequences, 8.6% seen once. This clonotype was counted many times. Its antigen is still unknown. Study-wide results and caveats: Disease-linked clones reportedly showed significant enrichment in matched ankylosing spondylitis synovial fluid. Apparently characteristic of ankylosing spondylitis blood was a TCR beta motif (roughly eight highly homologous variants). Clones linked with disease were CD8+ and fairly uncommon in the peripheral blood.

Trimming took off 2 bases at V and 4 bases at J, with 8 bases between the two ends. The CDR3 loop spans 13 amino acids. The germline V gene encodes CDR1 SGHDN and CDR2 FVKESK. The gene calls are TRBV14 and TRBJ2-5; D is perhaps TRBD2 (5 bases). Specimen: blood, either unsorted or a sorted T cell fraction (not recorded which). The clonotype originates from a male donor with ankylosing spondylitis or in good health (not recorded which). CDR3 loop: CASSQNGLETQYF. CDR3 bases: TGTGCCAGCAGCCAAAATGGACTAGAGACCCAGTACTTC.